This paragraph reports one T cell receptor (beta chain). Antigen specificity is unknown. Sequenced by immunoSEQ multiplex PCR; TCRdb stores in-frame clones only, minus some. Among some 2 million clones listed, about 95% were seen once. These data come from a study of shared clonotypes between healthy human individuals. The study, taken as a whole, reports: Rarefaction gave evidence that sorted-subset sequencing remained incomplete despite large depth.

Positively selected for CCR7, the CD45RO-negative cells used as naive CD8 cells excluded terminally differentiated effector memory CD45RA+ cells. CDR3 size: 15 residues. Trimming removed 3 bases from V and 4 bases from J; junction bases left unmatched: 10. Germline loops: CDR1 SGHRS, CDR2 YFSETQ. The TCR was taken from a man aged 18 to 29 in good health. Sample: naive CD8+ T cells sorted from blood. The chain uses TRBV5-1 and TRBJ2-7, with 7 bases that match TRBD2. The CDR3: CASSSETGTNYEQYF. The CDR3 nucleotides are TGCGCCAGCAGCTCTGAAACCGGGACTAATTACGAGCAGTACTTC.